These 13 T cell receptor beta chains were all obtained from the same sample, sequenced in a study of response to subunit inactivated influenza vaccine. TCRdb fed the RT-PCR reads into MiXCR, producing one record per CDR3 protein. The sample shows about 160,000 distinct CDR3 sequences, 9.5% to 13% of them seen only once. The material was non-naive T cells sorted from PBMCs, obtained roughly 45 days after vaccination. The receptors here all came from a man aged 45-65 years who received an inactivated influenza vaccine.

J is TRBJ1-1 and V is TRBV20-1, with unresolved D. Germline V gives CDR1 DFQATT, CDR2 SNEGSKA (reference sequence). This CDR3 contains 13 residues. Trimming shortened V by 3 bases and J by 4 bases, and 12 bases separated the two germline ends. The CDR3 protein is CSASKLGSTEAFF. The CDR3, as DNA: TGCAGTGCTAGTAAACTAGGGAGCACTGAAGCTTTCTTT.

The V and J genes are TRBV9 and TRBJ1-5; 7 positions match TRBD1. The CDR3 runs to 17 residues. CDR1 is SGDLS and CDR2 is YYNGEE in the germline V gene. V gave up 3 bases and J gave up 0 bases; unmatched junction bases: 9. This chain's CDR3 is CASSGTGGIYSNQPQHF. The CDR3 bases are TGTGCCAGCAGCGGGACAGGAGGGATTTATAGCAATCAGCCCCAGCATTTT.

This clonotype was counted only a few times. The rearrangement joins TRBV7-9 to TRBJ2-7; D not certain. This CDR3 region has 14 residues. Between the trimmed V and J ends, which lost 1 base and 2 bases, there was a span of 9 bases. Germline lookup yields CDR1 SEHNR and CDR2 FQNEAQ (reference sequence). The CDR3 DNA is TGTGCCAGCAGCTTAGGGACCCTAACCTACGAGCAGTACTTC. It yields the protein CASSLGTLTYEQYF.

The chain links TRBV7-9 to TRBJ2-5; tentative D call: TRBD1 (6 bases). CDR3 length equals 16 residues. Trimming took 5 bases from V and 5 from J, leaving 21 bases between them. Germline V lookup: CDR1 SEHNR, CDR2 FQNEAQ (reference sequence). For the CDR3, the DNA is TGTGCCAGCAGCGAACGGGACACGATTTTCGGGGAGACCCAGTACTTC. Amino acid sequence: CASSERDTIFGETQYF.

This rearrangement joins TRBV28 to TRBJ1-2; perhaps TRBD1 as D (5 bases). The CDR3 is 15 amino acids. The ends were cut back, 3 bases at V and 4 bases at J, with 15 bases in the middle. In germline, CDR1 is MDHEN, CDR2 SYDVKM. CDR3 nucleotides: TGTGCCAGCAGTTTTCAAGGGACGTCTGGCTATGGCTACACCTTC. This translates into CASSFQGTSGYGYTF.

Ten or more counts support this clonotype. The chain links TRBV7-2 to TRBJ1-2; TRBD1 matches at 8 bases. With 1 base clipped from V and 5 bases from J, the junction kept 3 bases outside the gene matches. The CDR3 runs to 14 residues. The germline V gene encodes CDR1 SGHTA and CDR2 FQGNSA. The CDR3 DNA reads TGTGCCAGCAGCTTAGGTCGACAGGGGTATGGCTACACCTTC. This sequence encodes CASSLGRQGYGYTF.

The V and J genes are TRBV12-3 or TRBV12-4 and TRBJ2-2; 8 positions agree with TRBD1. V lost 3 bases to trimming and J lost 7 bases; unmatched junction nucleotides: 4. This CDR3 has 14 amino acids. This CDR3 is CASSFAGGFGELFF. The CDR3 DNA is TGTGCCAGCAGTTTTGCAGGGGGCTTCGGGGAGCTGTTTTTT.

The chain uses TRBV10-1 and TRBJ1-1; D remains unclear. V was trimmed by 3 bases and J by 1 base, leaving 9 bases between them. Germline assignment: CDR1 WNHNN and CDR2 SYGVQD (reference sequence). The CDR3 loop spans 14 amino acids. DNA of the CDR3: TGCGCCAGCAGTGATGCTTATGAGAACACTGAAGCTTTCTTT. Translated: CASSDAYENTEAFF.

The chain couples TRBV7-2 to TRBJ2-7; D remains unclear. V lost 1 base, J lost 0 bases, and 13 bases lay in between. The germline V gene encodes CDR1 SGHTA and CDR2 FQGNSA. The CDR3 is 16 amino acids. DNA for the CDR3: TGTGCCAGCAGCTTAGGCGCCCCCCCGACCTCCTACGAGCAGTACTTC. The encoded protein is CASSLGAPPTSYEQYF. Supplemented by reference TRBV7-2 and TRBJ2-7, the full variable domain reads GAGVSQSPSNKVTEKGKDVELRCDPISGHTALYWYRQSLGQGLEFLIYFQGNSAPDKSGLPSDRFSAERTGGSVSTLTIQRTQQEDSAVYLCASSLGAPPTSYEQYFGPGTRLTVT.

The chain combines TRBV19 with TRBJ1-1, with D uncertain. The germline CDR1 and CDR2 sequences are LNHDA and SQIVND (reference sequence). V dropped 4 bases and J dropped 4 bases, with 19 bases sitting between them. CDR3 length equals 16 residues. The CDR3 here is CASSTRYRRQSTEAFF. CDR3 DNA: TGTGCCAGTAGTACCCGGTATAGGCGACAAAGCACTGAAGCTTTCTTT.

The rearrangement joins TRBV7-2 to TRBJ1-1; no clear D. The germline CDR1 and CDR2 sequences are SGHTA and FQGNSA. CDR3 size: 15 residues. The V and J ends lost 1 base and 0 bases respectively, with 9 bases between them. This CDR3 is CASSLDPILNTEAFF. Here the CDR3 DNA reads TGTGCCAGCAGCTTAGATCCGATTTTGAACACTGAAGCTTTCTTT.

Only a few counts were recorded for this clonotype. The J gene is TRBJ1-4, the V gene TRBV25-1; TRBD1 might be the D (5 bases). Germline CDR1 reads MGHDK; CDR2 reads SYGVNS. Trimming took off 0 bases at V and 6 bases at J, with 11 bases between the two ends. The CDR3 is made up of 15 amino acids. In DNA form, the CDR3 reads TGTGCCAGCAGTGAATATGGCAGGGTCGATGAAAAACTGTTTTTT. This encodes CASSEYGRVDEKLFF.

This clonotype has at least ten counts. The chain uses TRBV7-2 and TRBJ1-5; 9 nucleotides agree with TRBD1. This CDR3 region has 17 residues. The V and J ends lost 3 bases and 0 bases, in that order; junction bases with no gene match: 6. The germline V gene encodes CDR1 SGHTA and CDR2 FQGNSA. The DNA of the CDR3 is TGTGCCAGCAGCTTGGTTGGGACAGGGTATAGCAATCAGCCCCAGCATTTT. It encodes CASSLVGTGYSNQPQHF.